Each of the 5 T cell receptor beta chains below was sequenced from the same sample in a study of STAT5B mutations in CD4+ large granular lymphocyte leukemia. Clones were sequenced by immunoSEQ multiplex PCR, and TCRdb holds only the in-frame ones, with some missing. Among fewer than 25,000 clones, roughly 80% were seen once, and the ten largest hold approximately 13%. What was sequenced was CD4+ T cells from blood buffy coats. These TCRs come from a human donor in good health.

The chain has TRBV4-1 and TRBJ1-2; 10 positions agree with TRBD1. CDR1 and CDR2 from the germline V gene are MGHRA and YSYEKL. There are 18 residues in the CDR3. The V segment lost 2 bases and the J segment 4 bases; nucleotides outside the gene matches: 13. The CDR3, as DNA: TGCGCCAGCAGCCAACCGGGGAGACAGGGGGCGGGGGGCTATGGCTACACCTTC. This translates into CASSQPGRQGAGGYGYTF.

V gene TRBV30 combines with J gene TRBJ1-1, with D unresolved. CDR3 length: 13 residues. The germline CDR1 and CDR2 sequences are GTSNPN and SVGIG (reference sequence). Trimming stripped 1 base from V and 1 base from J, with 7 bases between. The DNA of the CDR3 is TGTGCCTGGAGTGAACCTAAGAACACTGAAGCTTTCTTT. Translated: CAWSEPKNTEAFF.

V is TRBV5-1 and J is TRBJ1-4; TRBD1 is a possible D gene (5 bases). Germline V gene sequence: CDR1 SGHRS, CDR2 YFSETQ. This CDR3 has 14 residues. Deletions cut 4 bases from V and 4 bases from J, with 11 bases between. CDR3 sequence: CASSVQGNNEKLFF. The CDR3 nucleotides read TGCGCCAGCAGCGTCCAGGGAAATAATGAAAAACTGTTTTTT.

The chain uses TRBV6-6 and TRBJ1-4, with no clear D. CDR1 and CDR2 from the germline V gene are MNHNY and SVGAGI (reference sequence). The CDR3 is 13 residues long. V dropped 7 bases and J dropped 7 bases, with 13 bases sitting between them. CDR3 loop: CASTRTLGEKLFF. The CDR3 nucleotides read TGTGCCAGCACCAGGACGCTTGGTGAAAAACTGTTTTTT.

The rearrangement uses TRBV7-9 and TRBJ2-2, with 11 bases fitting TRBD2. The CDR3 runs to 16 residues. The junction had 5 bases not matched to a gene; V was cut back by 4 bases and J by 4 bases. Germline CDR1 and CDR2: SEHNR and FQNEAQ (reference sequence). As DNA, the CDR3 is TGTGCCAGCAGCTACGGGACTAGCGGAGGCACCGGGGAGCTGTTTTTT. This codes for CASSYGTSGGTGELFF.